At least ten counts were recorded for the clone carrying this T cell receptor beta chain. What it binds is unknown. The data stem from a study of T cells in Graves' hyperthyroidism and ophthalmopathy. RNA transcripts gave rise to amplified TCR beta CDR3 regions. TCR CDR3 underwent first-round RT-PCR with the HTBI primer set. TCRdb processed the multiplex PCR reads anew with MiXCR; each CDR3 protein has one entry. The sample has approximately 400,000 distinct CDR3 sequences, approximately 15% seen once. CDR1 is DFQATT and CDR2 is SNEGSKA in the germline V gene (reference sequence). V gave up 5 bases and J gave up 8 bases, with 16 bases separating them. The CDR3 is made up of 14 amino acids. Study-wide results and limits: Onset of ophthalmopathy came a median roughly 6.5 months after the model predicted it.

The receptor's source is a woman between 18 and 29 years old with Graves' hyperthyroidism. The chain employs TRBV20-1 and TRBJ1-6; perhaps TRBD1 as D (5 bases). The sequenced material came from blood. The CDR3 DNA follows: TGCAGTGCTCTCATGGGGCAGGTAGATTCACCCCTCCACTTT. This gives the protein CSALMGQVDSPLHF.